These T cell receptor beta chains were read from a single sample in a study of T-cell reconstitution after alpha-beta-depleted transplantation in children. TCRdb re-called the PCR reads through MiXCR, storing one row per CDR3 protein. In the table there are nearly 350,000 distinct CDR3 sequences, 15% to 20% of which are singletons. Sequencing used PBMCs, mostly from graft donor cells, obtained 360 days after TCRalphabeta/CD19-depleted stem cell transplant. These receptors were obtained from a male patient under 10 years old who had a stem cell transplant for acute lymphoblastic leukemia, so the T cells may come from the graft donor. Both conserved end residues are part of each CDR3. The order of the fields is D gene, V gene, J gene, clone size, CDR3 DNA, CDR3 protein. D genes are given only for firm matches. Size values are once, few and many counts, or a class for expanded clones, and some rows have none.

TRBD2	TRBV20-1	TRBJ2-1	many	TGCAGTGCTAGTCGGCTAGCGGGACGTTCTAATGAGCAGTTCTTC	CSASRLAGRSNEQFF
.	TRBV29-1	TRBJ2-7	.	TGCAGCTTGGGCGGAAGACACGAGCAGTACTTC	CSLGGRHEQYF
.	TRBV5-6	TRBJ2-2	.	TGTGCCAGCAGCTTGCTCGTGGGGACAGGGGAGCTGTTTTTT	CASSLLVGTGELFF
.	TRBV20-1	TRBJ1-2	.	TGCAGTGCTAGAGGAGGCAGGGCATACGGCTACACCTTC	CSARGGRAYGYTF
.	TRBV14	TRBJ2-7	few	TGTGCCAGCAGCCAAGTTTGGGGACACCAGGCCTACGAGCAGTACTTC	CASSQVWGHQAYEQYF
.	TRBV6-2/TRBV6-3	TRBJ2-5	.	TGTGCCAGCAGTTACTCGGAGCGAGAAATCCAAGAGACCCAGTACTTC	CASSYSEREIQETQYF
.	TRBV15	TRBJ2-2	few	TGTGCCACCAGCAGAGAATTAGGGCAGCTCAGAGTCGGGGAGCTGTTTTTT	CATSRELGQLRVGELFF
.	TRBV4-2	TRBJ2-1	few	TGTGCCAGCAGCCAAGAGGGCCCTATTGATGAGCAGTTCTTC	CASSQEGPIDEQFF
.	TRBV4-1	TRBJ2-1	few	TGCGCCAGCAGCCAAGGGGCCGGGATCGGCTCTCCCTCCTACAATGAGCAGTTCTTC	CASSQGAGIGSPSYNEQFF
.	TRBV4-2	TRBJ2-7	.	TGTGCCAGCAGCCAAGATGGAAGACCGGACCGGGGGCAGTACTTC	CASSQDGRPDRGQYF
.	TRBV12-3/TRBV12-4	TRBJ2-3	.	TGTGCCAGCAGTTTAGCCTGGGGAACAAGAACAGATACGCAGTATTTT	CASSLAWGTRTDTQYF
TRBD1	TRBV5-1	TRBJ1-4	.	TGCGCCAGCAGCTGGGATGGGACAGGAGGGAATGAAAAACTGTTTTTT	CASSWDGTGGNEKLFF
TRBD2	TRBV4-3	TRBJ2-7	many	TGCGCCAGCAGCCAAGACCTAGGACTAGCGGGAGTTTTCTACGAGCAGTACTTC	CASSQDLGLAGVFYEQYF
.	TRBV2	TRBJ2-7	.	TGTGCCAGCAGCGGGGACCCCTACGAGCAGTACTTC	CASSGDPYEQYF
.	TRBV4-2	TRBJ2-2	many	TGTGCCAGCAGCCTCCTGGGGGGAGGTCTAGGGGAGCTGTTTTTT	CASSLLGGGLGELFF
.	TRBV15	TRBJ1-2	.	TGTGCCACCAGCAGAGATGTAGGGTCCAGGGGCTACACCTTC	CATSRDVGSRGYTF
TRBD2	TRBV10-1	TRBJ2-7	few	TGCGCCAGCAGTGAGCAAGCGGGAGGGCCGGGCGAGCAGTACTTC	CASSEQAGGPGEQYF
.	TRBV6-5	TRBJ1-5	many	TGTGCCAGCGGACCCCGGGATCCCACATCCAGCTCCCAGCATTTT	CASGPRDPTSSSQHF
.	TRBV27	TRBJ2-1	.	TGTGCCAGCAGTTTATGGGGCAACCCTCCTCGATACAACAATGAGCAGTTCTTC	CASSLWGNPPRYNNEQFF
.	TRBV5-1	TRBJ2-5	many	TGCGCCAGCAGCACCCAAGAGACCCAGTACTTC	CASSTQETQYF
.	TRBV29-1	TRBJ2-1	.	TGCAGCGTTTTCCCGGGAGAGACATACAATGAGCAGTTCTTC	CSVFPGETYNEQFF
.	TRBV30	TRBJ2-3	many	TGTGCCTGGAGTAAGGGGACAGATACGCAGTATTTT	CAWSKGTDTQYF
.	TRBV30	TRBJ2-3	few	TGTGCCTGGAGCGACCTGGGGCCAGATACGCAGTATTTT	CAWSDLGPDTQYF
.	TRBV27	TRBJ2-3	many	TGTGCCAGCAGTTCGTCCCCGACAGCACACAGGGAGGGGTCAGATACGCAGTATTTT	CASSSSPTAHREGSDTQYF
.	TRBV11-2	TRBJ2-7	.	TGTGCCAGCAGTTGGACCTCCTACGAGCAGTACTTC	CASSWTSYEQYF
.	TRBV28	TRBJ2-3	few	TGTGCCAGCAGTTTTGGGCGGATGCGGACAGATACGCAGTATTTT	CASSFGRMRTDTQYF
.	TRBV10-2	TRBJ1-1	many	TGCGCCAGCAGTGAGTCGGGAAGGGAGATAACGGATTTCTTT	CASSESGREITDFF